These 27 T cell receptor beta chains share one sample of origin, sequenced in a study of T-cell memory formation after mild COVID-19. TCRdb recomputed calls from the 5' RACE reads with MiXCR, one row per CDR3 protein. The sample consists of around 450,000 distinct CDR3 sequences, about 19% of them appearing once. Sequencing was carried out using PBMCs or a T cell subset sorted from them (not recorded which). The origin of the receptors is an adult woman who had mild COVID-19 (a few samples of this study predate the infection). Cell type and time point are not known.

This clonotype was counted a few times. This chain links TRBV29-1 with TRBJ1-2; D gene uncertain. Trimming removed 3 bases from V and 0 bases from J, with 8 bases in between. In germline, CDR1 is SQVTM, CDR2 ANQGSEA. The CDR3 has 13 amino acids. The CDR3 DNA is TGCAGCGTTGAGTCGGTAGCTAACTATGGCTACACCTTC. Translating gives CSVESVANYGYTF.

This clonotype was recorded a few times. The chain recombines TRBV20-1 with TRBJ1-2, with a tentative D call TRBD1 (6 bases). This CDR3 spans 12 amino acids. With 5 bases removed from V and 4 bases from J, the gap between germline ends came to 11 bases. Looked up from germline, CDR1 is DFQATT and CDR2 is SNEGSKA (reference sequence). The CDR3 here is CSAPARGYGYTF. Here the CDR3 DNA reads TGCAGTGCTCCCGCCAGGGGCTATGGCTACACCTTC.

This clonotype was counted between two and nine times. This chain uses TRBV5-1 with TRBJ2-1; 9 bases map to TRBD1. This CDR3 has 14 residues. J was trimmed by 7 bases and V by 1 base; bases with no gene match: 3. Germline V lookup: CDR1 SGHRS, CDR2 YFSETQ. The CDR3 nucleotides read TGCGCCAGCAGCTTGTGGGACAGGGTTAATGAGCAGTTCTTC. Translated, it gives CASSLWDRVNEQFF.

This sequence joins TRBV27 and TRBJ1-1; D not resolved. CDR1 and CDR2 (germline): MNHEY, SMNVEV (reference sequence). Trimming shortened V by 5 bases and J by 0 bases, and 13 bases separated the two germline ends. The CDR3 is 15 amino acids. The CDR3 region is CASSPIEGLNTEAFF. The CDR3 DNA sequence: TGTGCCAGCAGTCCAATCGAAGGTTTGAACACTGAAGCTTTCTTT.

This chain connects TRBV25-1 to TRBJ1-6, with 9 bases lining up with TRBD1. Losses at the gene ends were 6 bases for V and 9 bases for J; bases not matched to a gene: 6. Looked up from germline, CDR1 is MGHDK and CDR2 is SYGVNS. The CDR3 is 14 residues long. Here the CDR3 DNA reads TGTGCCAGCAGGGCTACAGGGGGCGGTTCACCCCTCCACTTT. Its protein is CASRATGGGSPLHF.

This clonotype was seen a handful of times. The chain employs TRBV6-1 and TRBJ1-6; weak D call: TRBD1 (6 bases). The CDR3 is 15 residues long. V shed 2 bases and J shed 8 bases, with 13 bases lying between them. Germline CDR1 reads MNHNS; CDR2 reads SASEGT. Here the CDR3 reads CASSEYWTEDSPLHF. DNA for the CDR3: TGTGCCAGCAGTGAATACTGGACAGAAGATTCACCCCTCCACTTT.

This clonotype was found a few times. This sequence joins TRBV5-1 and TRBJ2-5, with 7 bases fitting TRBD2. This CDR3 comprises 15 residues. V dropped 4 bases and J dropped 3; count of bases not matched to a gene: 9. Germline V gives CDR1 SGHRS, CDR2 YFSETQ. The CDR3 here is CASSNPGLSKETQYF. The CDR3 DNA sequence: TGCGCCAGCAGCAACCCGGGACTATCCAAAGAGACCCAGTACTTC.

In its sample, this clonotype was seen a few times. This chain connects TRBV11-1 to TRBJ2-7; D may match TRBD1 or TRBD2 (6 bases each). Germline V gene lookup returns CDR1 SGHAT and CDR2 FQDESV (reference sequence). V gave up 6 bases and J gave up 3 bases, with 12 bases separating them. This CDR3 comprises 13 residues. The CDR3 DNA reads TGTGCCAGCAGAGGTCGGGGGCGCTACGAGCAGTACTTC. It codes for CASRGRGRYEQYF.

This chain joins TRBV2 and TRBJ2-3, with D tentatively TRBD1 (6 bases). Trimming stripped 2 bases from V and 6 bases from J, with 15 bases between. Germline V lookup: CDR1 SNHLY, CDR2 FYNNEI. The CDR3 extends over 15 amino acids. This CDR3 is CASSETGPSGDTQYF. The CDR3 nucleotides are TGTGCCAGCAGTGAAACAGGGCCCTCGGGCGATACGCAGTATTTT.

This clonotype was seen a handful of times. The J gene is TRBJ2-7, the V gene TRBV20-1; D remains unclear. V gave up 3 bases and J gave up 3 bases, with 12 bases separating them. Germline lookup yields CDR1 DFQATT and CDR2 SNEGSKA (reference sequence). The CDR3 runs to 13 residues. The CDR3 region has the DNA TGCAGTGCTAGCCCAGGACCCTACTACGAGCAGTACTTC. Translated: CSASPGPYYEQYF.

This clonotype appeared a few times. The gene calls are TRBV18 and TRBJ2-3; D remains unclear. The germline V gene encodes CDR1 KGHSH and CDR2 LQKENI. V gave up 3 bases and J gave up 0 bases, with 10 bases separating them. The CDR3 is made up of 15 amino acids. This chain's CDR3 is CASSPVGLSTDTQYF. DNA of the CDR3: TGTGCCAGCTCACCCGTCGGGCTCAGCACAGATACGCAGTATTTT.

The rearrangement uses TRBV7-9 and TRBJ1-1; D is ambiguous. Germline CDR1 and CDR2: SEHNR and FQNEAQ (reference sequence). The CDR3 runs 16 residues. V was trimmed by 5 bases and J by 0 bases, leaving 16 bases between them. CDR3 loop: CASSVDTYSMNTEAFF. CDR3 coding DNA: TGTGCCAGCAGCGTCGACACCTACTCTATGAACACTGAAGCTTTCTTT.

This clonotype was seen a handful of times. Sequence at one end of the junction differs from germline and may be a read error. The CDR3 sequence is CASSRPREILRF. The CDR3 nucleotides are TGTGCCAGCAGCCGCCCGCGGGAGATTTTAAGATTT. V and J are TRBV7-9 and TRBJ1-4; D remains unclear. There are 12 residues in the CDR3. Germline-derived CDR1 and CDR2 are SEHNR and FQNEAQ (reference sequence).

The table lists this clonotype with a few counts. The chain recombines TRBV9 with TRBJ2-5; 10 bases line up with TRBD2. The germline V gene encodes CDR1 SGDLS and CDR2 YYNGEE. CDR3 length: 17 amino acids. With 3 bases clipped from V and 5 bases from J, the junction kept 13 bases outside the gene matches. CDR3 bases: TGTGCCAGCAGCGAGCGGGAGGGGAGTAGCATGAGGGAGACCCAGTACTTC. It yields the protein CASSEREGSSMRETQYF.

This clonotype was detected a few times. V usage is TRBV10-3 and J usage is TRBJ2-5; D possibly corresponds to TRBD2 (7 bases). V was trimmed by 2 bases and J by 1 base, leaving 14 bases between them. This CDR3 region has 16 residues. Per germline, CDR1 ENHRY and CDR2 SYGVKD. The DNA for the CDR3 is TGTGCCATCAGTGAGACAGGCGGGGGCCTCCAAGAGACCCAGTACTTC. Translated: CAISETGGGLQETQYF.

The CDR3: CASSPMGGRAWNEQFF. DNA for the CDR3: TGTGCCAGCAGCCCCATGGGGGGGAGGGCGTGGAATGAGCAGTTCTTC. The chain joins TRBV7-6 to TRBJ2-1; 7 nucleotides match TRBD2. This CDR3 is built from 16 residues. Germline V gene data show CDR1 as SGHVS and CDR2 as FNYEAQ. Trimming took 5 bases from V and 7 from J; bases not matched to a gene: 14.

V usage is TRBV12-3 or TRBV12-4 and J usage is TRBJ2-5; 14 positions agree with TRBD2. V lost 8 bases and J lost 5; bases outside the gene matches: 4. CDR3 length equals 14 residues. In DNA form, the CDR3 reads TGTGCCAGCGGGACTAGCGGGAGTTGGGAGACCCAGTACTTC. Encoded protein: CASGTSGSWETQYF.

This clonotype was counted a few times. J is TRBJ2-5 and V is TRBV24-1; D is ambiguous. Germline V gene sequence: CDR1 KGHDR, CDR2 SFDVKD. This CDR3 is 12 amino acids long. Trimming took 9 bases from V and 2 from J, leaving 9 bases between them. The DNA of the CDR3 is TGTGCCACCGCCCAAGGGCAAGAGACCCAGTACTTC. Residues: CATAQGQETQYF.

This clonotype was seen a few times. J is TRBJ1-2 and V is TRBV20-1; 10 nucleotides match TRBD1. The V gene end was trimmed by 5 bases and the J gene end by 8 bases; junction bases not matched to a gene: 11. The CDR3 contains 14 residues. Germline V gene data show CDR1 as DFQATT and CDR2 as SNEGSKA (reference sequence). CDR3 in amino acids: CSAEGPDRGLGYTF. CDR3 sequence (DNA): TGCAGTGCTGAAGGTCCCGACAGGGGGCTAGGCTACACCTTC.

This clonotype was seen a handful of times. The chain recombines TRBV12-3 or TRBV12-4 with TRBJ1-2; 8 bases match TRBD1. The length of the CDR3 is 15 residues. Losses at the gene ends were 5 bases for V and 5 bases for J; bases not matched to a gene: 10. CDR3 region: CASSIAGDRYYGYTF. The CDR3 DNA reads as TGTGCCAGCAGTATTGCGGGGGACAGGTATTATGGCTACACCTTC.

The gene calls are TRBV30 and TRBJ2-1, with 10 bases fitting TRBD2. J was trimmed by 8 bases and V by 0 bases; bases with no gene match: 4. CDR1 and CDR2 from the germline V gene are GTSNPN and SVGIG (reference sequence). This CDR3 has 14 residues. The CDR3 DNA reads TGTGCCTGGAGTGTATGGCTAGCGGGGGATGAGCAGTTCTTC. Translating gives CAWSVWLAGDEQFF. The whole variable domain, filled in from reference TRBV30 and TRBJ2-1, reads SQTIHQWPATLVQPVGSPLSLECTVEGTSNPNLYWYRQAAGRGLQLLFYSVGIGQISSEVPQNLSASRPQDRQFILSSKKLLLSDSGFYLCAWSVWLAGDEQFFGPGTRLTVL.

Here the CDR3 reads CASGNNEQFF. Here the CDR3 DNA reads TGTGCCAGCGGTAACAATGAGCAGTTCTTC. This chain connects TRBV6-2 or TRBV6-3 to TRBJ2-1; D call uncertain. The V end lost 8 bases, the J end lost 5 bases, and 4 bases lay between the germline ends. CDR1 and CDR2 from the germline V gene are MNHEY and SVGEGT. This CDR3 spans 10 amino acids.

This clonotype was seen a handful of times. V and J are TRBV15 and TRBJ2-7, with 8 bases matching TRBD2. The CDR3 contains 17 residues. Trimming cost V 1 base and J 3 bases; bases outside gene matches: 11. Germline-derived CDR1 and CDR2 are LNHNV and YYDKDF (reference sequence). The DNA for the CDR3 is TGTGCCACCAGCAGAGGGTTTAGCGGGACCCCCATCTACGAGCAGTACTTC. Amino acid sequence: CATSRGFSGTPIYEQYF.

The chain combines TRBV4-2 with TRBJ2-7, with TRBD2 identical over 10 bases. Per the germline V gene, CDR1 is LGHNA and CDR2 is YNFKEQ. The V segment lost 3 bases and the J segment 2 bases; nucleotides outside the gene matches: 4. The CDR3 sequence is 15 residues long. This chain's CDR3 is CASSQELAGAYEQYF. CDR3 nucleotide sequence: TGTGCCAGCAGCCAGGAGCTAGCGGGAGCCTACGAGCAGTACTTC.

The chain employs TRBV6-5 and TRBJ2-2, with D tentatively TRBD2 (6 bases). V was trimmed by 2 bases and J by 3 bases, leaving 10 bases between them. Germline V gene sequence: CDR1 MNHEY, CDR2 SVGAGI. The CDR3 extends over 15 amino acids. The CDR3 DNA follows: TGTGCCAGCAGTTACAGGGCGGGATACACCGGGGAGCTGTTTTTT. Translated: CASSYRAGYTGELFF.

This clonotype has a count of ten or more. The chain recombines TRBV2 with TRBJ2-5; unclear D gene. The germline V and J ends were trimmed by 6 bases and 2 bases, with 4 bases remaining between them. The CDR3 spans 11 residues. Germline-derived CDR1 and CDR2 are SNHLY and FYNNEI. This CDR3 is CASSEQETQYF. In DNA, the CDR3 is TGTGCCAGCAGCGAACAAGAGACCCAGTACTTC.

The chain couples TRBV6-5 to TRBJ1-5, with 7 bases lining up with TRBD1. This CDR3 is 14 amino acids long. Germline V gene data show CDR1 as MNHEY and CDR2 as SVGAGI. With V trimmed by 5 bases and J by 3 bases, 4 bases remained unmatched. The CDR3 protein is CASSRGQINQPQHF. The CDR3 DNA sequence: TGTGCCAGCAGTCGGGGACAGATCAATCAGCCCCAGCATTTT.